These T cell receptor beta chains were read from a single sample in a study of control samples from healthy donors and cancer patients. TCRdb keeps only in-frame clones here, not all; method: immunoSEQ multiplex PCR. The profile covers tens of thousands of clones, with approximately 91% appearing a single time and 6.5% to 7.5% taken by the ten largest. Sequenced: blood. Receptors were obtained from a man in his fifties or sixties in good health. The CDR3 runs from the conserved cysteine through the conserved F or W. The order of the fields is clone size, D gene, V gene, J gene, CDR3 protein, CDR3 DNA. The D gene is left open where the match is weak. Clone size is not always given. Where it is, it says once, few, many or a class for expanded clones.

once,-,TRBV2,TRBJ1-2,CASRDPGGPGYTF,TGTGCCAGCAGGGACCCTGGGGGGCCTGGCTACACCTTC
-,-,TRBV24-1,TRBJ2-3,CATSARGGVDTQYF,TGTGCCACCTCGGCCAGGGGGGGAGTGGATACGCAGTATTTT
-,-,TRBV6-5,TRBJ2-1,CASSYGQFMNNEQFF,TGTGCCAGCAGTTACGGACAGTTTATGAACAATGAGCAGTTCTTC
-,-,TRBV2,TRBJ2-7,CASSGRGSGEQYF,TGTGCCAGCAGTGGTAGGGGCAGTGGGGAGCAGTACTTC
-,-,TRBV5-6,TRBJ1-2,CASSFRGPQDGYTF,TGTGCCAGCAGCTTCCGGGGGCCCCAAGACGGCTACACCTTC
-,TRBD1,TRBV6-4,TRBJ2-5,CASSGRTGGAGETQYF,TGTGCCAGCAGTGGGAGGACAGGGGGCGCGGGAGAGACCCAGTACTTC
few,-,TRBV7-2,TRBJ2-5,CASSLVERETQYF,TGTGCCAGCAGCTTAGTTGAAAGGGAGACCCAGTACTTC
-,-,TRBV5-8,TRBJ2-5,CASSLVTGWQETQYF,TGTGCCAGCAGCTTGGTAACAGGGTGGCAAGAGACCCAGTACTTC
-,TRBD1,TRBV5-1,TRBJ2-1,CASSLDRAYNEQFF,TGCGCCAGCAGCCTGGACAGGGCCTACAATGAGCAGTTCTTC
-,TRBD2,TRBV5-4,TRBJ2-3,CASRASGGQTDTQYF,TGTGCCAGCAGGGCTAGCGGGGGGCAAACAGATACGCAGTATTTT
-,TRBD2,TRBV7-9,TRBJ2-7,CASIISGDSIYEQYF,TGTGCCAGCATCATAAGCGGGGACTCCATCTACGAGCAGTACTTC
-,-,TRBV7-8,TRBJ1-3,CASSLRNLDSGNTIYF,TGTGCCAGCAGCTTACGGAACCTGGACTCTGGAAACACCATATATTTT
-,-,TRBV7-2,TRBJ1-5,CASSFMDSNQPQHF,TGTGCCAGCAGCTTCATGGATAGCAATCAGCCCCAGCATTTT
-,TRBD1,TRBV5-1,TRBJ2-7,CASSWTGSYEQYF,TGCGCCAGCAGCTGGACAGGGTCCTACGAGCAGTACTTC
-,-,TRBV6-2/TRBV6-3,TRBJ1-1,CASSRGDTEAFF,TGTGCCAGCAGCCGGGGGGACACTGAAGCTTTCTTT
-,-,TRBV25-1,TRBJ1-2,CASSLGAGYTF,TGTGCCAGCAGTTTAGGTGCCGGCTACACCTTC
-,-,TRBV2,TRBJ1-3,CASRGDSNTIYF,TGTGCCAGTCGGGGGGATTCGAACACCATATATTTT
-,TRBD2,TRBV5-6,TRBJ2-3,CASSLAASGGTNTQYF,TGTGCCAGCAGCTTGGCCGCTAGCGGGGGTACTAATACGCAGTATTTT
-,-,TRBV6-5,TRBJ1-5,CASSPTWGVKPQHF,TGTGCCAGCAGTCCGACGTGGGGGGTAAAGCCCCAGCATTTT
-,TRBD2,TRBV3-1/TRBV3-2,TRBJ2-1,CASSQPGTSGGPYNEQFF,TGTGCCAGCAGCCAACCTGGGACTAGCGGGGGGCCTTACAATGAGCAGTTCTTC
-,TRBD1,TRBV7-2,TRBJ2-2,CASSLAGDRAVTGELFF,TGTGCCAGCAGCTTAGCGGGGGACAGGGCTGTCACCGGGGAGCTGTTTTTT
-,-,TRBV7-5,TRBJ1-6,CARSPVRTITSYNSPLHF,TGTGCCAGAAGCCCCGTTAGGACGATTACCTCCTATAATTCACCCCTCCACTTT
-,-,TRBV10-3,TRBJ2-7,CAISDRAAAYEQYF,TGTGCCATCAGTGATAGGGCAGCAGCCTACGAGCAGTACTTC
-,TRBD1,TRBV30,TRBJ1-2,CAWSVQIGQGVKTF,TGTGCCTGGAGTGTTCAAATCGGACAGGGAGTAAAGACCTTC
once,-,TRBV12-2,TRBJ2-2,CASRPSGLTGELFF,TGTGCAAGTCGCCCGAGCGGGTTAACCGGGGAGCTGTTTTTT
few,-,TRBV6-1,TRBJ2-1,CASSEALLVSSYNEQFF,TGTGCCAGCAGTGAAGCGCTTCTCGTAAGCTCCTACAATGAGCAGTTCTTC
-,-,TRBV6-5,TRBJ1-1,CASSYLGVTEAFF,TGTGCCAGCAGCTACCTGGGGGTCACTGAAGCTTTCTTT